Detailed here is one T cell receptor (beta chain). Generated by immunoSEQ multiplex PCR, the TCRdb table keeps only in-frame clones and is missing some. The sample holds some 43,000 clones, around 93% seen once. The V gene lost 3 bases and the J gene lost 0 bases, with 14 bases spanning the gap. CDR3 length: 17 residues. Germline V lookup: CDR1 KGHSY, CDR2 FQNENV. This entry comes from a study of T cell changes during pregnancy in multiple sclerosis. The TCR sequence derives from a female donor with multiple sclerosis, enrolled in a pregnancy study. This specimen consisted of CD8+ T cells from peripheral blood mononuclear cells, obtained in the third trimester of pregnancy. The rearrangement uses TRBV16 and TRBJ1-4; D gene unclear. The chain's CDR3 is CASSHSRSSATNEKLFF. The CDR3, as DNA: TGTGCCAGCAGCCACTCGCGATCGTCGGCAACTAATGAAAAACTGTTTTTT.